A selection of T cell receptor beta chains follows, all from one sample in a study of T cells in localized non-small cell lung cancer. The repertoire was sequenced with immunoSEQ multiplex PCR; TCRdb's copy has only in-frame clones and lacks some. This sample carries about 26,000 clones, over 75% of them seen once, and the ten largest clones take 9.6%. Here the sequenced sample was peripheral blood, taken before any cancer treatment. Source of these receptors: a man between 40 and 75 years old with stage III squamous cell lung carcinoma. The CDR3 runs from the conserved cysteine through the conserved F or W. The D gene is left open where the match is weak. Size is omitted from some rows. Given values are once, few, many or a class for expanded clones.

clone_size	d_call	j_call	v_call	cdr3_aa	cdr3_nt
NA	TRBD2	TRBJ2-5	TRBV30	CACPGRGGKQETQYF	TGTGCCTGCCCCGGTCGGGGGGGGAAACAAGAGACCCAGTACTTC
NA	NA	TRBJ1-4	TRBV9	CASSSRTGSEKLFF	TGTGCCAGCAGCTCCCGGACGGGGAGTGAAAAACTGTTTTTT
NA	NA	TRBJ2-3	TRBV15	CATSEAGNTDTQYF	TGTGCCACCAGCGAAGCAGGAAACACAGATACGCAGTATTTT
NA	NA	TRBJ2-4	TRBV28	CASSPPRAKNIQYF	TGTGCCAGCAGTCCACCAAGAGCCAAAAACATTCAGTACTTC
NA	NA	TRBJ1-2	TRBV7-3	CASSLSDYGYTF	TGTGCCAGCAGCTTATCGGACTATGGCTACACCTTC
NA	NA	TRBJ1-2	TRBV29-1	CSVVRDQGNYGYTF	TGCAGCGTCGTCCGGGATCAGGGTAACTATGGCTACACCTTC
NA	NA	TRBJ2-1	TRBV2	CASGGGLTNNEQFF	TGTGCCAGCGGAGGTGGGCTAACGAACAATGAGCAGTTCTTC
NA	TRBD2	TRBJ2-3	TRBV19	CASRRGLAGGTDTQYF	TGTGCCAGTAGACGGGGACTAGCGGGGGGCACAGATACGCAGTATTTT
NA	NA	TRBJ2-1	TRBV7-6	CASSSGSYNEQFF	TGTGCCAGCAGCTCGGGGAGTTACAATGAGCAGTTCTTC
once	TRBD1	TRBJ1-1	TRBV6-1	CASSTTGDWPEAFF	TGTGCCAGCAGTACGACAGGGGACTGGCCTGAAGCTTTCTTT
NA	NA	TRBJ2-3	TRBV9	CASSVGGVSTDTQYF	TGTGCCAGCAGCGTAGGGGGGGTATCCACAGATACGCAGTATTTT
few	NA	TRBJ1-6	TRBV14	CASSQDGRVNSPLHF	TGTGCCAGCAGCCAAGACGGCAGGGTTAATTCACCCCTCCACTTT
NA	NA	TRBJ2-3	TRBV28	CASSLPGEAQYF	TGTGCCAGCAGTTTACCGGGAGAGGCGCAGTATTTT
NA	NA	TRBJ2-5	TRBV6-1	CASRPTRDQETQYF	TGTGCCAGCAGGCCTACTAGAGACCAAGAGACCCAGTACTTC
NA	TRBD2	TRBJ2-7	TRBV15	CATSRPAGASYEQYF	TGTGCCACCAGCAGGCCTGCGGGAGCTTCCTACGAGCAGTACTTC
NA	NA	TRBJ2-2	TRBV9	CASMQGSGTGELFF	TGTGCCAGCATGCAAGGGTCGGGGACCGGGGAGCTGTTTTTT
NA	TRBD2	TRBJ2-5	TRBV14	CASSQLAGIGTQYF	TGTGCCAGCAGCCAACTAGCGGGCATCGGGACCCAGTACTTC
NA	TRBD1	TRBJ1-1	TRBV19	CASSVPPGQVGIRNTEAFF	TGTGCCAGTAGTGTCCCCCCCGGACAGGTGGGGATCAGGAACACTGAAGCTTTCTTT
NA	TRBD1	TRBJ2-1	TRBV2	CASSATGSSYNEQFF	TGTGCCAGCAGTGCGACAGGGAGCTCCTACAATGAGCAGTTCTTC
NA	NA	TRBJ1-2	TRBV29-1	CSVEGQEMSYGYTF	TGCAGCGTTGAAGGACAGGAGATGAGCTATGGCTACACCTTC
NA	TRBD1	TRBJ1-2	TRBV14	CASSQELQGAGYTF	TGTGCCAGCAGCCAAGAACTACAGGGGGCTGGCTACACCTTC
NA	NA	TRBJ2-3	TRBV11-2	CASSLGDTQYF	TGTGCCAGCAGCTTAGGAGATACGCAGTATTTT
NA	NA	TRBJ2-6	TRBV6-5	CASTGTGANVLTF	TGTGCCAGTACAGGGACTGGGGCCAACGTCCTGACTTTC
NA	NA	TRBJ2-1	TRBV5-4	CASSFSGGRGEQFF	TGTGCCAGCAGCTTTTCGGGGGGCCGGGGTGAGCAGTTCTTC
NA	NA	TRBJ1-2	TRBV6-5	CASSYGLNYGYTF	TGTGCCAGCAGTTACGGACTTAACTATGGCTACACCTTC
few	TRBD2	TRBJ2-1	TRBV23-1	CASSQCSPTSPSYNEQFF	TGCGCCAGCAGTCAATGTTCCCCGACTAGCCCCTCCTACAATGAGCAGTTCTTC
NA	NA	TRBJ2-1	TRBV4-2	CASSQDRGATGNEQFF	TGTGCCAGCAGCCAAGATAGGGGAGCCACGGGGAATGAGCAGTTCTTC
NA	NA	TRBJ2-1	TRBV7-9	CASSKFYNEQFF	TGTGCCAGCAGTAAGTTCTACAATGAGCAGTTCTTC
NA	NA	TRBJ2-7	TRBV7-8	CASSLGREGEQYF	TGTGCCAGCAGCTTAGGAAGAGAGGGCGAGCAGTACTTC
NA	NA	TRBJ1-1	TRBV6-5	CASSYSRAGRDTEAFF	TGTGCCAGCAGTTACTCGAGGGCAGGGCGGGACACTGAAGCTTTCTTT
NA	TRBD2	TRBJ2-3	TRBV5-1	CASSLAWTSDGTQYF	TGCGCCAGCAGCTTGGCCTGGACTAGCGATGGTACGCAGTATTTT
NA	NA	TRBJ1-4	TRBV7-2	CASSSLFRGTNEKLFF	TGTGCCAGCAGCTCTTTGTTTCGTGGGACTAATGAAAAACTGTTTTTT
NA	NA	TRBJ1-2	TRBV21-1	CASRCNIATKDLWLHF	TGTGCCAGCAGATGTAATATAGCTACAAAAGACCTATGGCTACACTTC
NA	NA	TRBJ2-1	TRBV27	CASSFRTYNEQFF	TGTGCCAGCAGTTTCCGGACTTACAATGAGCAGTTCTTC
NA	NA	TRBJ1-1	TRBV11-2	CASSSTRVTEAFF	TGTGCCAGCAGCTCAACCAGGGTGACCGAAGCTTTCTTT
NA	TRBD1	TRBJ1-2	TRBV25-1	CASSQTGGQYGYTF	TGTGCCAGCAGTCAAACCGGGGGACAGTATGGCTACACCTTC
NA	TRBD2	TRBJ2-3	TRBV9	CASSVAREADTQYF	TGTGCCAGCAGCGTAGCGCGGGAGGCAGATACGCAGTATTTT
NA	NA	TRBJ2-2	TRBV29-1	CSVSGHTGELFF	TGCAGCGTTTCGGGGCACACCGGGGAGCTGTTTTTT
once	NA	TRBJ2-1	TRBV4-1	CASSPGVRDGQFF	TGCGCCAGCAGCCCAGGGGTGAGGGATGGGCAGTTCTTC
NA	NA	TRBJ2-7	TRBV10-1	CASILWGSSYEQYF	TGCGCCAGCATCTTGTGGGGGAGCTCCTACGAGCAGTACTTC
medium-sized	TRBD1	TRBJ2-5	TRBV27	CASSLIPGQGGETQYF	TGTGCCAGCAGTCTGATACCGGGACAGGGGGGAGAGACCCAGTACTTC
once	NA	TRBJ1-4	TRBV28	CASRFPGGGGKLFF	TGTGCCAGCAGATTTCCCGGGGGAGGGGGAAAACTGTTTTTT
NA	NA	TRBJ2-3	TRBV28	CASSSPIDLVKNTQYF	TGTGCCAGCAGTTCCCCTATTGATTTGGTGAAGAATACGCAGTATTTT
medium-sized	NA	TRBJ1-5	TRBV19	CASSIEAGSNQPQHF	TGTGCCAGTAGTATAGAGGCAGGGAGCAATCAGCCCCAGCATTTT
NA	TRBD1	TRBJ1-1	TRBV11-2	CASSPGAGQPNTEAFF	TGTGCCAGCAGCCCCGGCGCGGGACAGCCAAACACTGAAGCTTTCTTT
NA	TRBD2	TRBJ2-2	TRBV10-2	CASLGLATGELFF	TGCGCCAGCCTCGGACTAGCCACCGGGGAGCTGTTTTTT
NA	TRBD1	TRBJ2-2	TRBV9	CASSVTGGWTGELFF	TGTGCCAGCAGCGTCACAGGGGGCTGGACCGGGGAGCTGTTTTTT
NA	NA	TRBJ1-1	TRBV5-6	CASSPGVLNTEAFF	TGTGCCAGCAGCCCAGGGGTCTTGAACACTGAAGCTTTCTTT
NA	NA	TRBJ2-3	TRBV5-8	CASRQPGLTVGDTQYF	TGTGCCAGCAGACAGCCGGGACTGACGGTCGGAGATACGCAGTATTTT
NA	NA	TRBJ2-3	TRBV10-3	CAISESGTGAGTDTQYF	TGTGCCATCAGTGAGTCCGGAACTGGGGCGGGCACAGATACGCAGTATTTT
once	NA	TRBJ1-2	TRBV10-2	CASSEMSYGYTF	TGCGCCAGCAGTGAAATGTCCTATGGCTACACCTTC
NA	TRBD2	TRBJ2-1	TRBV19	CASSTPGLRYNEQFF	TGTGCCAGTAGTACTCCGGGACTAAGGTACAATGAGCAGTTCTTC